Listed below are T cell receptor beta chains from one sample, sequenced in a study of cytomegalovirus exposure and HLA in healthy donors. Clones were sequenced by immunoSEQ multiplex PCR, and TCRdb holds only the in-frame ones, with some missing. The sample contains under 200,000 clones, over 65% of which appear only once. Sequenced: PBMCs. The receptors stem from a man between 35 and 55 years old in good health and CMV-seropositive. Both conserved end residues are part of each CDR3. D genes are given only for firm matches. Where a row states a size, it is once, few, many or the class of an expanded clone; other rows omit it.

abundance,j_gene,d_gene,len,v_gene,CDR3aa,CDR3nt
-,TRBJ1-4,-,17,TRBV5-6,CASSSLGAYATNEKLFF,TGTGCCAGCAGCAGTTTAGGAGCCTACGCAACTAATGAAAAACTGTTTTTT
few,TRBJ2-5,TRBD2,18,TRBV7-9,CASSSRRTSGSNQETQYF,TGTGCCAGCAGCTCGCGAAGGACTAGCGGATCAAATCAAGAGACCCAGTACTTC
-,TRBJ1-3,-,17,TRBV11-2,CASSLILRTNPGNTIYF,TGTGCCAGCAGCTTAATCTTGAGGACAAACCCTGGAAACACCATATATTTT
-,TRBJ2-7,-,15,TRBV4-3,CASSQDLRDSYEQYF,TGCGCCAGCAGCCAAGATCTCCGGGACTCCTACGAGCAGTACTTC
-,TRBJ2-7,-,14,TRBV5-4,CASSSIDRIYEQYF,TGTGCCAGCAGCTCCATAGACAGGATCTACGAGCAGTACTTC
-,TRBJ2-1,-,16,TRBV18,CASSELRDMVVHEQFF,TGTGCCAGCTCAGAGCTGAGGGACATGGTTGTCCATGAGCAGTTCTTC
-,TRBJ2-7,TRBD1,13,TRBV6-1,CASSWDSSYEQYF,TGTGCCAGCAGTTGGGACAGCTCCTACGAGCAGTACTTC
-,TRBJ1-6,-,17,TRBV7-9,CASSSQVGGTYNSPLHF,TGTGCCAGCAGCTCCCAGGTTGGAGGGACCTATAATTCACCCCTCCACTTT
few,TRBJ2-7,TRBD2,15,TRBV15,CATSRDGSGSYEQYF,TGTGCCACCAGCAGAGATGGTAGCGGGAGCTACGAGCAGTACTTC
-,TRBJ2-3,-,13,TRBV14,CASSQGNSDTQYF,TGTGCCAGCAGCCAAGGTAATTCGGATACGCAGTATTTT
few,TRBJ1-1,-,13,TRBV7-6,CASSLGRDSEAFF,TGTGCCAGCAGCCTAGGCCGGGACTCTGAAGCTTTCTTT
-,TRBJ1-5,TRBD1,14,TRBV6-6,CASSYTGEIQPQHF,TGTGCCAGCAGTTACACAGGGGAGATTCAGCCCCAGCATTTT
once,TRBJ1-1,-,16,TRBV27,CASSLSGAWGGTEAFF,TGTGCCAGCAGTTTATCGGGGGCGTGGGGCGGCACTGAAGCTTTCTTT
-,TRBJ2-7,TRBD1,14,TRBV6-6,CASSGQGAQTEQYF,TGTGCCAGCAGTGGCCAGGGGGCGCAAACCGAGCAGTACTTC
-,TRBJ2-3,-,13,TRBV18,CASSPLRADTQYF,TGTGCCAGCTCACCATTAAGAGCAGATACGCAGTATTTT
-,TRBJ1-3,TRBD1,19,TRBV19,CASSSPPGTGGVDGNTIYF,TGTGCCAGTAGTAGCCCGCCCGGGACAGGGGGCGTTGATGGAAACACCATATATTTT
-,TRBJ2-5,TRBD1,11,TRBV2,CASSGQGAQYF,TGTGCCAGCAGTGGACAGGGAGCCCAGTACTTC
-,TRBJ2-2,TRBD1,14,TRBV6-5,CASRGTANTGELFF,TGTGCCAGCAGAGGGACAGCCAACACCGGGGAGCTGTTTTTT
-,TRBJ2-7,-,12,TRBV7-9,CASSPGQYEQYF,TGTGCCAGCAGCCCAGGACAGTACGAGCAGTACTTC
-,TRBJ1-4,-,16,TRBV5-4,CASSRRGGSTNEKLFF,TGTGCCAGCAGCCGGCGGGGGGGCTCAACTAATGAAAAACTGTTTTTT
-,TRBJ2-3,TRBD2,16,TRBV9,CASSVSTSGDTDTQYF,TGTGCCAGCAGCGTTTCGACTAGCGGGGACACAGATACGCAGTATTTT
-,TRBJ2-5,TRBD1,13,TRBV2,CASLGQGAMTQYF,TGTGCCAGCCTCGGACAGGGGGCCATGACCCAGTACTTC